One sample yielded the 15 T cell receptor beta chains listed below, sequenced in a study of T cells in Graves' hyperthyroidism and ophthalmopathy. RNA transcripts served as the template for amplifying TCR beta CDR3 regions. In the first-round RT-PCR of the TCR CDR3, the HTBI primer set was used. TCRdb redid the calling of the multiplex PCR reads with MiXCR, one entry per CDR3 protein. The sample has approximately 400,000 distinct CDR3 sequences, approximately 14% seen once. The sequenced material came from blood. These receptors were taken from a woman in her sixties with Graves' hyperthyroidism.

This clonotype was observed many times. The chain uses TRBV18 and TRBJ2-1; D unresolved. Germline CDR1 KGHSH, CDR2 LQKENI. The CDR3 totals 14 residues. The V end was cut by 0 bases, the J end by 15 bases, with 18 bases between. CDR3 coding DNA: TGTGCCAGCTCACCACCGTGGTTACGCGAATGGAGGTTCTTC. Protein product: CASSPPWLREWRFF.

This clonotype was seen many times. The CDR3 nucleotides read TGTGCCAGCAGCGTGGAGTCCTACAATGAGCAGTTCTTC. It codes for CASSVESYNEQFF. V and J are TRBV9 and TRBJ2-1; the D is unclear. V lost 2 bases, J lost 1 base, and 4 bases lay in between. This CDR3 has 13 amino acids. Germline-derived CDR1 and CDR2 are SGDLS and YYNGEE.

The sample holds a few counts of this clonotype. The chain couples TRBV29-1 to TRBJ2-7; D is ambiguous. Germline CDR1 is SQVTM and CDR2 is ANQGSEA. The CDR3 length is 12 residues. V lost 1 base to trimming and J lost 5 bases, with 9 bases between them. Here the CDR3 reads CSVEGGVDEQYF. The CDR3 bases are TGCAGCGTTGAAGGTGGGGTTGACGAGCAGTACTTC.

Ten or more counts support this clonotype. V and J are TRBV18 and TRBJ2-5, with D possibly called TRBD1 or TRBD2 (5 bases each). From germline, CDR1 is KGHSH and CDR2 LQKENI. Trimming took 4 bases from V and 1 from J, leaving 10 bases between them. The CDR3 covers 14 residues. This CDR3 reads CASSLRGGQETQYF. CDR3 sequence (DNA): TGTGCCAGCTCACTGAGGGGCGGCCAAGAGACCCAGTACTTC.

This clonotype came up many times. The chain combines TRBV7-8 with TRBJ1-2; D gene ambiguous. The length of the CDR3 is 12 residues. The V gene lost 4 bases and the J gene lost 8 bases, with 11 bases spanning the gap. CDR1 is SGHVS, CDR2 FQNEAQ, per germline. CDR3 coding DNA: TGTGCCAGCAGCTGGGATTCCTGGGGCTACACCTTC. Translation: CASSWDSWGYTF.

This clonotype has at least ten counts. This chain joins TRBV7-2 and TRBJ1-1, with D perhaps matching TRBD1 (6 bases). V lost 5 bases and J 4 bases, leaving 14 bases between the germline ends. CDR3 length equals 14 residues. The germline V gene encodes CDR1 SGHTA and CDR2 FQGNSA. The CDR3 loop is CASSEWGASTEAFF. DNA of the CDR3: TGTGCCAGCAGCGAGTGGGGGGCGAGCACTGAAGCTTTCTTT.

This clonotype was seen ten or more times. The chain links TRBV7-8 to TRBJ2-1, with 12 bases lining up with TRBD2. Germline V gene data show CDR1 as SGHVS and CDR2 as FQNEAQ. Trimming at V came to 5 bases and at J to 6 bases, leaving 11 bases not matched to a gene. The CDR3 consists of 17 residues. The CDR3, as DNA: TGTGCCAGCAGCCGTACCCGACTAGCGGGAGAGCTCAATGAGCAGTTCTTC. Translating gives CASSRTRLAGELNEQFF.

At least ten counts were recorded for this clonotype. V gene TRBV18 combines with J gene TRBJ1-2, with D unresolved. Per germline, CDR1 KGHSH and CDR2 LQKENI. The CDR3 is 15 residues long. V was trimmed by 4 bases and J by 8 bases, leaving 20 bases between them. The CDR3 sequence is CASSQPAVRIQGYTF. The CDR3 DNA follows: TGTGCCAGCTCACAACCAGCGGTGAGGATACAGGGCTACACCTTC.

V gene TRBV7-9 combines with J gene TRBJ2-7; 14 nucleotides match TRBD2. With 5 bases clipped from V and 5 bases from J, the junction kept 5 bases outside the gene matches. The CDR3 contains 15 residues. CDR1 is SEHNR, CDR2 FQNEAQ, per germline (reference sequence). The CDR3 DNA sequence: TGTGCCAGCAGCCCAGGGACTAGCGGGAGCCACGAGCAGTACTTC. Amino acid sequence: CASSPGTSGSHEQYF.

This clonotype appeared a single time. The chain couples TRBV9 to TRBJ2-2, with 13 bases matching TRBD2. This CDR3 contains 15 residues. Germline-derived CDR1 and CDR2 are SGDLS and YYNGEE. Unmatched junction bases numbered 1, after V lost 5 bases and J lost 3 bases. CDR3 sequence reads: CASSGLAGDTGELFF. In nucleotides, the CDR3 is TGTGCCAGCAGTGGACTAGCGGGGGACACCGGGGAGCTGTTTTTT.

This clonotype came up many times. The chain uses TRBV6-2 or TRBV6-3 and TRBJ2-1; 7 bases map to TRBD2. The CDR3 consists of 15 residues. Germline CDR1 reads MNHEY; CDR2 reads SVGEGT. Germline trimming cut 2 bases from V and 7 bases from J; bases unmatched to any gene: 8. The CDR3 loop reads CASSYHWREFNEQFF. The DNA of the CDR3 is TGTGCCAGCAGTTACCATTGGCGGGAGTTTAATGAGCAGTTCTTC.

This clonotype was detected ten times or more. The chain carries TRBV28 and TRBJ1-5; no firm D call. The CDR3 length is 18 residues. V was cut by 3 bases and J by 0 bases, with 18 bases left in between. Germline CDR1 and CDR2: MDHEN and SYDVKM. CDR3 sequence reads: CASSFIIGRLDSNQPQHF. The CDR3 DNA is TGTGCCAGCAGTTTTATTATCGGCAGGCTAGATAGCAATCAGCCCCAGCATTTT. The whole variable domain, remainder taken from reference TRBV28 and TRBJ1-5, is DVKVTQSSRYLVKRTGEKVFLECVQDMDHENMFWYRQDPGLGLRLIYFSYDVKMKEKGDIPEGYSVSREKKERFSLILESASTNQTSMYLCASSFIIGRLDSNQPQHFGDGTRLSIL.

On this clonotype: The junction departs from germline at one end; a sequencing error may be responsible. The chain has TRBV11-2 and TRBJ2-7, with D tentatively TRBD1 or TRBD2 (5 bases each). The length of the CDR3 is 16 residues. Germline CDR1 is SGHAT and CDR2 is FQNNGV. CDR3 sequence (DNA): TGCGCCAGCAGCCAACCCGGGACGGTAGGCCCCTACGAGCAGTACTTC. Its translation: CASSQPGTVGPYEQYF. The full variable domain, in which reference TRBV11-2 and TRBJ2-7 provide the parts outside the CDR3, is EAGVAQSPRYKIIEKRQSVAFWCNPISGHATLYWYQQILGQGPKLLIQFQNNGVVDDSQLPKDRFSAERLKGVDSTLKIQPAKLEDSAVYLCASSQPGTVGPYEQYFGPGTRLTVT.

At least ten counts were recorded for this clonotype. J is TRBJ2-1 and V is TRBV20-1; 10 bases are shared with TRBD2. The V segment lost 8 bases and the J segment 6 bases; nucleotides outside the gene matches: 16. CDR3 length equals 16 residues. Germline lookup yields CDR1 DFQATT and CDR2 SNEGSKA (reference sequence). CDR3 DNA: TGCAGTATTGAGGGCTGGGGAGTAGCGGGAGGCAATGAGCAGTTCTTC. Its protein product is CSIEGWGVAGGNEQFF.

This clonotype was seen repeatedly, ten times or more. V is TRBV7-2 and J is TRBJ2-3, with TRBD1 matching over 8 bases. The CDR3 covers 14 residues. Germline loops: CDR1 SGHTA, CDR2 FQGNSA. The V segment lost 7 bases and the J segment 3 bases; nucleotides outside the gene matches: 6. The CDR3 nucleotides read TGTGCCAGCACCAAGGACAGGGCGACAGATACGCAGTATTTT. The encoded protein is CASTKDRATDTQYF.